This TCR beta chain was sequenced in a study of cytomegalovirus exposure and HLA in healthy donors. Study results and caveats: Earlier results showed most TCR beta V segments being productive about 87% or about 30% of the time. Approximately 160 TCR beta chains were listed as cytomegalovirus-associated.

In the PCR, 60 Vbeta and 13 Jbeta primers were used. Using immunoSEQ multiplex PCR, the repertoire was profiled, and TCRdb retains in-frame clones only, with some absent. The sample includes more than 150,000 clones, 65% to 90% of them seen just once. Points on this clone: The target antigen is unknown.

Germline lookup yields CDR1 MNHNS and CDR2 SASEGT. The CDR3 loop spans 14 amino acids. V dropped 4 bases and J dropped 2 bases, with 8 bases sitting between them. The chain combines TRBV6-1 with TRBJ2-2; D remains ambiguous. The sequenced material came from PBMCs. This receptor was taken from a girl aged 2 to 10 in good health and CMV-seropositive. In DNA form, the CDR3 reads TGTGCCAGCAGTGGTCGACAAAACACCGGGGAGCTGTTTTTT. This codes for CASSGRQNTGELFF.